The entry below describes one T cell receptor (beta chain). This entry belongs to a study of Graves' ophthalmopathy and Graves' hyperthyroidism. CDR3 regions of TCR beta were amplified from RNA transcripts. Scientists carried out first-round RT-PCR using HTBI primers and then a second-round multiplex PCR. From the multiplex PCR reads, TCRdb called clonotypes with MiXCR, one entry per CDR3 protein. Of just over 400,000 distinct CDR3 sequences listed, about 21% are singletons. Unmatched junction bases numbered 8, after V lost 0 bases and J lost 2 bases. The CDR3 has 16 amino acids. Germline V CDR1 and CDR2: DFQATT, SNEGSKA (reference sequence).

Specimen: peripheral blood. The sequence was collected from a woman between 18 and 29 years old with stable Graves' hyperthyroidism. V usage is TRBV20-1 and J usage is TRBJ2-7; 9 bases match TRBD2. The CDR3 DNA follows: TGCAGTGCTAGAGATCCTGCGGCTAGCGGGGCCTACGAGCAGTACTTC. Its protein product is CSARDPAASGAYEQYF.